These 25 T cell receptor beta chains were all obtained from the same sample, sequenced in a study of OX40 agonist ivuxolimab in advanced cancers. Sequenced by immunoSEQ multiplex PCR; TCRdb stores in-frame clones only, minus some. Of 95,000 to 150,000 clones in the sample, roughly 93% were seen once. Here the sequenced sample was CD4+ or CD8+ T cells sorted from blood, taken in a trial of the OX40 agonist ivuxolimab. These receptors were taken from an adult with an advanced solid tumor such as melanoma, head and neck, liver or kidney cancer.

The rearrangement uses TRBV28 and TRBJ1-4; D perhaps matches TRBD1 (6 bases). Trimming shortened V by 6 bases and J by 11 bases, and 13 bases separated the two germline ends. Germline lookup yields CDR1 MDHEN and CDR2 SYDVKM. This CDR3 has 12 amino acids. CDR3 sequence: CASRLSQGKLFF. CDR3 coding DNA: TGTGCCAGCAGACTATCCCAGGGGAAACTGTTTTTT. Based on the CDR3 plus reference TRBV28 and TRBJ1-4, the full variable domain is DVKVTQSSRYLVKRTGEKVFLECVQDMDHENMFWYRQDPGLGLRLIYFSYDVKMKEKGDIPEGYSVSREKKERFSLILESASTNQTSMYLCASRLSQGKLFFGSGTQLSVL.

The chain couples TRBV9 to TRBJ2-1; D is perhaps TRBD1 (5 bases). Germline lookup yields CDR1 SGDLS and CDR2 YYNGEE. The V end lost 3 bases, the J end lost 9 bases, and 16 bases lay between the germline ends. There are 14 residues in the CDR3. CDR3 sequence (DNA): TGTGCCAGCAGCGGCGCCCAGGGCTCCGGTGAGCAGTTCTTC. Protein product: CASSGAQGSGEQFF.

This sequence joins TRBV5-1 and TRBJ2-3; D is uncertain. This CDR3 is built from 13 residues. Germline assignment: CDR1 SGHRS and CDR2 YFSETQ. V was shortened by 4 bases and J by 0 bases, with 6 bases between the two germline ends. The CDR3 bases are TGCGCCAGCAGCGCCTATAGCACAGATACGCAGTATTTT. Protein sequence: CASSAYSTDTQYF.

V gene TRBV6-1 combines with J gene TRBJ1-2, with D unclear. Germline-derived CDR1 and CDR2 are MNHNS and SASEGT. CDR3 length equals 15 residues. The V and J ends lost 0 bases and 2 bases respectively, with 10 bases between them. The CDR3 sequence is CASSEASAGNYGYTF. CDR3 DNA: TGTGCCAGCAGTGAAGCGTCGGCAGGCAACTATGGCTACACCTTC.

The rearrangement uses TRBV7-2 and TRBJ2-1; D is undetermined. The CDR3 is 16 amino acids. Trimming pared 1 base from V and 0 bases from J, leaving 10 bases between. Germline lookup yields CDR1 SGHTA and CDR2 FQGNSA. CDR3: CASSLEVGFSYNEQFF. CDR3 nucleotides: TGTGCCAGCAGCTTAGAGGTGGGATTCTCCTACAATGAGCAGTTCTTC.

The genes are TRBV27 and TRBJ2-7; 10 positions agree with TRBD1. Germline lookup yields CDR1 MNHEY and CDR2 SMNVEV (reference sequence). CDR3 length equals 16 residues. Trimming took 7 bases from V and 2 from J; bases not matched to a gene: 11. CDR3 in DNA: TGTGCCAGCAAAGGACAGGGGGGGCTTATCGCCTACGAGCAGTACTTC. This codes for CASKGQGGLIAYEQYF.

This clone was seen just once. The rearrangement uses TRBV15 and TRBJ2-3; no clear D. CDR1 and CDR2 from the germline V gene are LNHNV and YYDKDF (reference sequence). CDR3 length: 15 residues. V dropped 4 bases and J dropped 0 bases, with 11 bases sitting between them. CDR3 sequence (DNA): TGTGCCACCAGCACCACCGTCGCTAGCACAGATACGCAGTATTTT. This codes for CATSTTVASTDTQYF.

This clone was detected a few times. The gene calls are TRBV30 and TRBJ1-1; D unclear. V was trimmed by 0 bases and J by 4 bases, leaving 3 bases between them. CDR1 GTSNPN and CDR2 SVGIG come from the germline V gene (reference sequence). The CDR3 consists of 11 residues. This CDR3 is CAWSVVTEAFF. Here the CDR3 DNA reads TGTGCCTGGAGTGTGGTCACTGAAGCTTTCTTT.

The V call is TRBV7-2, the J call TRBJ1-2; 9 bases map to TRBD1. Germline CDR1 is SGHTA and CDR2 is FQGNSA. The CDR3 is 18 amino acids. With V trimmed by 5 bases and J by 4 bases, 17 bases remained unmatched. The CDR3 nucleotides are TGTGCCAGCAGCGGAAAGCGGGACAGGGCTTTGATTAGCTATGGCTACACCTTC. Protein product: CASSGKRDRALISYGYTF.

This clone occurred a few times. The chain joins TRBV9 to TRBJ1-6, with D maybe TRBD1 (6 bases). V was pared by 3 bases and J by 10 bases, with 14 bases between. This CDR3 has 14 amino acids. The germline V gene has CDR1 SGDLS and CDR2 YYNGEE. The CDR3 DNA reads TGTGCCAGCAGCGAGGGGGGGATTAGGTCACCCCTCCACTTT. This gives the protein CASSEGGIRSPLHF. The full variable domain, in which reference TRBV9 and TRBJ1-6 provide the parts outside the CDR3, is DSGVTQTPKHLITATGQRVTLRCSPRSGDLSVYWYQQSLDQGLQFLIQYYNGEERAKGNILERFSAQQFPDLHSELNLSSLELGDSALYFCASSEGGIRSPLHFGNGTRLTVT.

In nucleotides, the CDR3 is TGTGCCACGTCCCGAGGGGGGCGGGGGACCGGGGGTGAGCAGTTCTTC. Translation gives CATSRGGRGTGGEQFF. The chain recombines TRBV15 with TRBJ2-1; the D gene is possibly TRBD2 (7 bases). V was cut by 9 bases and J by 9 bases, with 27 bases left in between. The V gene's germline CDR1 is LNHNV and CDR2 YYDKDF (reference sequence). The CDR3 runs 16 residues.

This chain connects TRBV19 to TRBJ1-1; D is undetermined. The CDR3 is 12 residues long. Trimming shortened V by 7 bases and J by 3 bases, and 9 bases separated the two germline ends. CDR1 LNHDA and CDR2 SQIVND come from the germline V gene (reference sequence). CDR3 DNA: TGTGCCAGTACCCTCCGGGACACTGAAGCTTTCTTT. Translating it yields CASTLRDTEAFF.

V usage is TRBV5-6 and J usage is TRBJ2-3; no definite D call. Trimming left V 0 bases short and J 3 bases short, with 11 bases between. CDR1 and CDR2 (germline): SGHDT, YYEEEE. CDR3 length: 15 residues. Written as DNA, the CDR3 is TGTGCCAGCAGCTTGGACCAACTGGGGACAGATACGCAGTATTTT. It is translated as CASSLDQLGTDTQYF.

V and J are TRBV15 and TRBJ2-1, with no clear D. The CDR3 has 13 amino acids. Trimming pared 1 base from V and 14 bases from J, leaving 15 bases between. Per the germline V gene, CDR1 is LNHNV and CDR2 is YYDKDF (reference sequence). The DNA for the CDR3 is TGTGCCACCAGCAGAGTACAGTCAGTCGATAAGTTCTTC. Amino acids: CATSRVQSVDKFF. The entire variable domain, with the rest obtained from reference TRBV15 and TRBJ2-1, is as follows: DAMVIQNPRYQVTQFGKPVTLSCSQTLNHNVMYWYQQKSSQAPKLLFHYYDKDFNNEADTPDNFQSRRPNTSFCFLDIRSPGLGDTAMYLCATSRVQSVDKFFGPGTRLTVL.

The CDR3 nucleotides are TGCGCCAGCAGCCAAGATTTAACGGGAAGAGATACGCAGTATTTT. This codes for CASSQDLTGRDTQYF. The V gene is TRBV4-3, the J gene TRBJ2-3, with D possibly TRBD2 on 5 matching bases. The germline CDR1 and CDR2 sequences are LGHNA and YSLEER. The CDR3 loop spans 15 amino acids. V dropped 0 bases and J dropped 5 bases, with 12 bases sitting between them.

The chain carries TRBV19 and TRBJ1-1; D may be TRBD1 (6 bases). CDR3 length: 16 amino acids. Trimming shortened V by 6 bases and J by 7 bases, and 24 bases separated the two germline ends. CDR1 is LNHDA and CDR2 is SQIVND in the germline V gene (reference sequence). The CDR3 nucleotides are TGTGCCAGTAGGGCCCCCGGTGGGGGGGGCGGAGGTGAAGCTTTCTTT. Translated: CASRAPGGGGGGEAFF.

The chain is built from TRBV15 and TRBJ2-1; TRBD2 might be the D (6 bases). This CDR3 has 17 residues. Trimming took 5 bases from V and 6 from J, leaving 23 bases between them. Germline V CDR1 and CDR2: LNHNV, YYDKDF (reference sequence). The CDR3 sequence: CATSGPRGLGGLNEQFF. The CDR3 coding sequence is TGTGCCACCAGCGGGCCCAGAGGACTGGGGGGACTCAATGAGCAGTTCTTC.

The chain employs TRBV7-6 and TRBJ2-5; D perhaps matches TRBD1 (5 bases). The V gene lost 6 bases and the J gene lost 2 bases, with 13 bases spanning the gap. Per germline, CDR1 SGHVS and CDR2 FNYEAQ. The CDR3 covers 14 residues. The CDR3: CASSYPGLQETQYF. CDR3 sequence (DNA): TGTGCCAGCAGTTACCCAGGGTTACAAGAGACCCAGTACTTC.

The genes are TRBV19 and TRBJ1-5; D may be TRBD1 (6 bases). Looked up from germline, CDR1 is LNHDA and CDR2 is SQIVND (reference sequence). Trimming pared 0 bases from V and 6 bases from J, leaving 12 bases between. This CDR3 is built from 15 residues. The CDR3 reads CASSIDPTGSQPQHF. Here the CDR3 DNA reads TGTGCCAGTAGTATAGATCCCACAGGGTCTCAGCCCCAGCATTTT.

The chain joins TRBV28 to TRBJ2-7; 8 bases map to TRBD1. The CDR3 length is 15 residues. Looked up from germline, CDR1 is MDHEN and CDR2 is SYDVKM. The J segment lost 1 base and the V segment lost 2 bases, leaving 4 bases of the junction unmatched. The CDR3, as DNA: TGTGCCAGCAGTTTAACCGGACAGGGATCCTACGAGCAGTACTTC. Protein product: CASSLTGQGSYEQYF. Together with reference TRBV28 and TRBJ2-7, the CDR3 gives the full variable domain: DVKVTQSSRYLVKRTGEKVFLECVQDMDHENMFWYRQDPGLGLRLIYFSYDVKMKEKGDIPEGYSVSREKKERFSLILESASTNQTSMYLCASSLTGQGSYEQYFGPGTRLTVT.

The chain joins TRBV6-5 to TRBJ1-2; possible D gene TRBD1, 6 bases. CDR1 is MNHEY and CDR2 is SVGAGI in the germline V gene. The CDR3 has 13 residues. V was pared by 6 bases and J by 6 bases, with 14 bases between. This CDR3 reads CASRPDRTHGYTF. The CDR3 DNA reads as TGTGCCAGCAGACCCGACAGGACTCATGGCTACACCTTC.

The chain joins TRBV28 to TRBJ1-4, with 8 bases identical to TRBD1. The germline gives CDR1 MDHEN, CDR2 SYDVKM. The CDR3 has 15 residues. The ends lost 5 bases at V and 8 bases at J; junction bases unmatched: 10. CDR3 DNA: TGTGCCAGCAGTGGGTTCAGGGGGCGAGGCGAAAAACTGTTTTTT. It is translated as CASSGFRGRGEKLFF.

The chain recombines TRBV5-5 with TRBJ2-3; the D is unclear. Germline lookup yields CDR1 SGHKS and CDR2 YYEKEE (reference sequence). The V gene lost 4 bases and the J gene lost 2 bases, with 14 bases spanning the gap. The CDR3 totals 15 residues. This chain's CDR3 is CASSLLLDLTDTQYF. For the CDR3, the DNA is TGTGCCAGCAGCCTTCTACTGGACCTCACAGATACGCAGTATTTT.

This chain connects TRBV6-5 to TRBJ1-2; D remains ambiguous. This CDR3 comprises 13 residues. Deletions cut 1 base from V and 8 bases from J, with 11 bases between. The germline V gene encodes CDR1 MNHEY and CDR2 SVGAGI. CDR3 sequence (DNA): TGTGCCAGCAGTTACTTCGACGGTGGGGGCTACACCTTC. This gives the protein CASSYFDGGGYTF.

The chain uses TRBV4-2 and TRBJ1-1, with 7 bases aligning to TRBD1. The V gene end was trimmed by 2 bases and the J gene end by 5 bases; junction bases not matched to a gene: 17. The CDR3 extends over 18 amino acids. The V gene's germline CDR1 is LGHNA and CDR2 YNFKEQ. CDR3 nucleotide sequence: TGTGCCAGCAGCCAAATCGTGACAGGGAGCATTTGGGGTACTGAAGCTTTCTTT. This codes for CASSQIVTGSIWGTEAFF.